This T cell receptor (beta chain) came from a study of metastatic and nonmetastatic thyroid tumors. On the study more broadly: Blood and tumor or nodule tissue repertoires from malignant and benign thyroid patients were compared.

This clone has ten or more counts. Its target is not known. In the source study's methods: A classifier for distant metastasis in papillary thyroid cancer was constructed using CDR3 differences observed across clinicopathological groups. TCRdb reprocessed the PCR reads via MiXCR. These V and J calls originate from TCRdb's pipeline instead of the authors' own analysis. In the table there are tens of thousands of clones, less than 20% of which are singletons. Study-wide results and caveats: Compared with benign nodules, malignant thyroid tumors were reported to have significantly higher TCR beta diversity in both blood and tumor.

Until they underwent thyroid surgery, no patient had received any treatment. V lost 3 bases to trimming and J lost 4 bases, with 18 bases between them. The CDR3 has 16 residues. The TCR sequence derives from a female donor with papillary thyroid cancer or a benign thyroid nodule (not recorded which). Some clones in this sample may be carry-over from other donors' samples. Sequencing was performed on blood. V is TRBV12-3 or TRBV12-4 and J is TRBJ2-5, with TRBD2 as a possible D gene (6 bases). CDR3 nucleotides: TGTGCCAGCAGTTTGGGGAGGAGAATTCGGGGAGAGACCCAGTACTTC. Protein: CASSLGRRIRGETQYF.